A selection of T cell receptor beta chains follows, all from one sample in a study of T cell repertoires in cytomegalovirus infection. MiXCR was run by TCRdb on the reads, yielding one entry per CDR3 protein. The sample yields about 160,000 distinct CDR3 sequences, about a fifth seen once. No antigen is known for these receptors. This sample comprised CD8+ T cells from cultured PBMCs, obtained from culture after CMV antigen stimulation. These receptors were collected from a human donor in good health (CMV status not recorded). Some clones in this sample may be carry-over from other donors' samples. Both conserved end residues are part of each CDR3. D genes are given only for firm matches. Clone size is shown for a subset of rows, as once, few, many or a class of expanded clone.

j_gene: TRBJ2-7
d_gene: -
v_gene: TRBV7-2
abundance: -
CDR3nt: TGTGCCAGCGCAGGGAAAGGCTCCTACGAGCAGTACTTC
CDR3aa: CASAGKGSYEQYF

j_gene: TRBJ2-1
d_gene: -
v_gene: TRBV19
abundance: -
CDR3nt: TGTGCCAGTAGCTTAGACGACAATTACAATGAGCAGTTCTTC
CDR3aa: CASSLDDNYNEQFF

j_gene: TRBJ2-7
d_gene: -
v_gene: TRBV6-5
abundance: -
CDR3nt: TGTGCCAGCAGACTACAGGGAGGCGAGCAGTACTTC
CDR3aa: CASRLQGGEQYF

j_gene: TRBJ1-5
d_gene: -
v_gene: TRBV6-2/TRBV6-3
abundance: few
CDR3nt: TGTGCCAGCAGTTACGACCAAGGCCCCCTAAATCAGCCCCAGCATTTT
CDR3aa: CASSYDQGPLNQPQHF

j_gene: TRBJ2-3
d_gene: TRBD2
v_gene: TRBV6-5
abundance: -
CDR3nt: TGTGCCAGCAGCTTACCTACTAGCGGGTCTACAGATACGCAGTATTTT
CDR3aa: CASSLPTSGSTDTQYF

j_gene: TRBJ2-4
d_gene: TRBD1
v_gene: TRBV7-2
abundance: few
CDR3nt: TGTGCCAGCAGCCGTAACGACAGGGTGGAAAACATTCAGTACTTC
CDR3aa: CASSRNDRVENIQYF

j_gene: TRBJ2-7
d_gene: TRBD1
v_gene: TRBV4-2
abundance: -
CDR3nt: TGTGCCAGCAGCCGGAACCGGGACAGGGGCCACGAGCAGTACTTC
CDR3aa: CASSRNRDRGHEQYF

j_gene: TRBJ1-1
d_gene: -
v_gene: TRBV6-5
abundance: -
CDR3nt: TGTGCCAGTTGGGAAAACACTGAAGCTTTCTTT
CDR3aa: CASWENTEAFF

j_gene: TRBJ2-4
d_gene: TRBD2
v_gene: TRBV6-2/TRBV6-3
abundance: few
CDR3nt: TGTGCCAGCACCCCGGGAGGTATGGGGGCCAAAAACATTCAGTACTTC
CDR3aa: CASTPGGMGAKNIQYF

j_gene: TRBJ2-1
d_gene: -
v_gene: TRBV7-8
abundance: few
CDR3nt: TGTGCCAGCAGCTTATCCAATGAGCAGTTCTTC
CDR3aa: CASSLSNEQFF

j_gene: TRBJ1-5
d_gene: -
v_gene: TRBV6-2/TRBV6-3
abundance: few
CDR3nt: TGTGCCAGCAGTTACGAGGGTACCAATCAGCCCCAGCATTTT
CDR3aa: CASSYEGTNQPQHF

j_gene: TRBJ2-4
d_gene: -
v_gene: TRBV29-1
abundance: -
CDR3nt: TGCAGCGTTGAAGTCAGGGGATCTCCTACCCTAGCCAAAAACATTCAGTACTTC
CDR3aa: CSVEVRGSPTLAKNIQYF

j_gene: TRBJ2-1
d_gene: TRBD2
v_gene: TRBV11-2
abundance: -
CDR3nt: TGTGCCAGCAGCTTTTCGCGGGGGAGTTATGAGCAGTTCTTC
CDR3aa: CASSFSRGSYEQFF

j_gene: TRBJ2-3
d_gene: TRBD2
v_gene: TRBV7-9
abundance: -
CDR3nt: TGTGCCAGCAGCTCCGAAGGACTAGCGGGGATCACAGATACGCAGTATTTT
CDR3aa: CASSSEGLAGITDTQYF

j_gene: TRBJ1-4
d_gene: -
v_gene: TRBV7-8
abundance: -
CDR3nt: TGTGCCAGCAGCCTCCCTGAGGGGCCAACTAATGAAAAACTGTTTTTT
CDR3aa: CASSLPEGPTNEKLFF

j_gene: TRBJ1-6
d_gene: TRBD1
v_gene: TRBV10-2
abundance: -
CDR3nt: TGCGCCAGCAGCGGGATGGGGACAGGTCTTTCACCCCTCCACTTT
CDR3aa: CASSGMGTGLSPLHF

j_gene: TRBJ2-3
d_gene: -
v_gene: TRBV7-9
abundance: few
CDR3nt: TGTGCCAGCAGGGGGGGGCCAGATTGGGATACGCAGTATTTT
CDR3aa: CASRGGPDWDTQYF

j_gene: TRBJ1-5
d_gene: -
v_gene: TRBV27
abundance: -
CDR3nt: TGTGCCAGCAGTTTAACCCCCGGTAATCAGCCCCAGCATTTT
CDR3aa: CASSLTPGNQPQHF

j_gene: TRBJ2-2
d_gene: -
v_gene: TRBV7-8
abundance: few
CDR3nt: TGTGCCAGCAGCTTTGCCGGAACTCCCCGGCCTAACGAGCTGTTTTTT
CDR3aa: CASSFAGTPRPNELFF

j_gene: TRBJ1-1
d_gene: -
v_gene: TRBV6-2/TRBV6-3
abundance: -
CDR3nt: TGTGCCAGCAGTTACGGCAGTTCGAACACTGAAGCTTTCTTT
CDR3aa: CASSYGSSNTEAFF

j_gene: TRBJ2-3
d_gene: TRBD2
v_gene: TRBV12-3/TRBV12-4
abundance: few
CDR3nt: TGTGCCAGCAGTTTTTTAAGGGAGCGGGGGGGCACAGATACGCAGTATTTT
CDR3aa: CASSFLRERGGTDTQYF

j_gene: TRBJ1-1
d_gene: TRBD1
v_gene: TRBV6-2/TRBV6-3
abundance: -
CDR3nt: TGTGCCCGCAAAGAACGGGGACAGGGGAACACTGAAGCTTTCTTT
CDR3aa: CARKERGQGNTEAFF

j_gene: TRBJ1-1
d_gene: -
v_gene: TRBV4-3
abundance: -
CDR3nt: TGCGCCAGCAGCCAAGATTTGGGGCAGGGCACTGAAGCTTTCTTT
CDR3aa: CASSQDLGQGTEAFF

j_gene: TRBJ2-1
d_gene: -
v_gene: TRBV7-9
abundance: few
CDR3nt: TGTGCCAGCGAGCTCAGACCCTCCTACAATGAGCAGTTCTTC
CDR3aa: CASELRPSYNEQFF

j_gene: TRBJ2-3
d_gene: TRBD1
v_gene: TRBV7-2
abundance: few
CDR3nt: TGTGCCAGCAGCCCTGGGACAGGCGCATCATACACAGATACGCAGTATTTT
CDR3aa: CASSPGTGASYTDTQYF

j_gene: TRBJ1-5
d_gene: -
v_gene: TRBV27
abundance: few
CDR3nt: TGTGCCAGCAGTTTAGGGACAAATCAGCCCCAGCATTTT
CDR3aa: CASSLGTNQPQHF

j_gene: TRBJ1-1
d_gene: TRBD1
v_gene: TRBV6-1
abundance: -
CDR3nt: TGTGCCAGCAGTGATAACAGGGGCAACACTGAAGCTTTCTTT
CDR3aa: CASSDNRGNTEAFF

j_gene: TRBJ2-2
d_gene: -
v_gene: TRBV4-1
abundance: few
CDR3nt: TGCGCCAGCAGCCATACTTCTCCTAGCGGGGAGCTGTTTTTT
CDR3aa: CASSHTSPSGELFF

j_gene: TRBJ1-3
d_gene: -
v_gene: TRBV4-3
abundance: -
CDR3nt: TGCGCCAGCAGCCAAGATAATAGGGAACATAGCTCTGGAAACACCATATATTTT
CDR3aa: CASSQDNREHSSGNTIYF

j_gene: TRBJ2-1
d_gene: -
v_gene: TRBV7-2
abundance: -
CDR3nt: TGTGCCAGCAGCCCTCGGATGGCTCCTGAGCAGTTCTTC
CDR3aa: CASSPRMAPEQFF

j_gene: TRBJ2-3
d_gene: TRBD1
v_gene: TRBV6-5
abundance: few
CDR3nt: TGTGCCAGCAGTCCCGGGACAGGGGGCCCAGATACGCAGTATTTT
CDR3aa: CASSPGTGGPDTQYF

j_gene: TRBJ2-7
d_gene: -
v_gene: TRBV5-8
abundance: -
CDR3nt: TGTGCCAGCAGCTTGGGGGCAGCTTCTTCCTACGAGCAGTACTTC
CDR3aa: CASSLGAASSYEQYF

j_gene: TRBJ1-1
d_gene: -
v_gene: TRBV6-5
abundance: -
CDR3nt: TGTGCCAGCAGTGTGGACCCAGTGGGGAACACTGAAGCTTTCTTT
CDR3aa: CASSVDPVGNTEAFF

j_gene: TRBJ1-5
d_gene: -
v_gene: TRBV19
abundance: few
CDR3nt: TGTGCCAGTAGTAGAGTGACAGTTAGCAATCAGCCCCAGCATTTT
CDR3aa: CASSRVTVSNQPQHF

j_gene: TRBJ1-6
d_gene: -
v_gene: TRBV12-3/TRBV12-4
abundance: -
CDR3nt: TGTGCCAGCAGTTTGAACAGCCTTAATTCACCCCTCCACTTT
CDR3aa: CASSLNSLNSPLHF

j_gene: TRBJ2-7
d_gene: -
v_gene: TRBV7-2
abundance: -
CDR3nt: TGTGCCAGCAGCTTAGACTACTCCTACGAGCAGTACTTC
CDR3aa: CASSLDYSYEQYF

j_gene: TRBJ2-5
d_gene: -
v_gene: TRBV7-2
abundance: -
CDR3nt: TGTGCCAGCAGCCCCCCCGGTGGGCAGGACCAAGAGACCCAGTACTTC
CDR3aa: CASSPPGGQDQETQYF

j_gene: TRBJ1-1
d_gene: -
v_gene: TRBV7-9
abundance: few
CDR3nt: TGTGCCAGCAGCCTGATTAGGACAGCTCCGAACACTGAAGCTTTCTTT
CDR3aa: CASSLIRTAPNTEAFF

j_gene: TRBJ1-2
d_gene: TRBD1
v_gene: TRBV20-1
abundance: -
CDR3nt: TGCAGTGCTAGAGTAGGGACAGGGGCATATGGCTACACCTTC
CDR3aa: CSARVGTGAYGYTF

j_gene: TRBJ2-1
d_gene: -
v_gene: TRBV7-9
abundance: few
CDR3nt: TGTGCCAGCAGCTTAGAGCGGCGCGAGCAGTTCTTC
CDR3aa: CASSLERREQFF

j_gene: TRBJ1-5
d_gene: -
v_gene: TRBV20-1
abundance: many
CDR3nt: TGCAGTGCTAGAGTCGGGGGTAGCAATCAGCCCCAGCATTTT
CDR3aa: CSARVGGSNQPQHF

j_gene: TRBJ2-7
d_gene: -
v_gene: TRBV27
abundance: -
CDR3nt: TGTGCCAGCAGTTCACAGGGTTCCCGTCGGTACTTC
CDR3aa: CASSSQGSRRYF

j_gene: TRBJ1-1
d_gene: TRBD1
v_gene: TRBV2
abundance: -
CDR3nt: TGTGCCAGCTTCTGGACAGGGAGCACTGAAGCTTTCTTT
CDR3aa: CASFWTGSTEAFF

j_gene: TRBJ2-3
d_gene: TRBD2
v_gene: TRBV7-6
abundance: -
CDR3nt: TGTGCCAGCAGCCCAGGGACTAGCGGGGCCACAGATACGCAGTATTTT
CDR3aa: CASSPGTSGATDTQYF

j_gene: TRBJ1-5
d_gene: -
v_gene: TRBV11-1
abundance: few
CDR3nt: TGTGCCAGCAGCTCGGACGGCTATCAGCCCCAGCATTTT
CDR3aa: CASSSDGYQPQHF

j_gene: TRBJ1-1
d_gene: -
v_gene: TRBV6-2/TRBV6-3
abundance: -
CDR3nt: TGTGCCAGCAGTTATCCTTTTGGGCGGAACACTGAAGCTTTCTTT
CDR3aa: CASSYPFGRNTEAFF

j_gene: TRBJ2-3
d_gene: -
v_gene: TRBV7-2
abundance: -
CDR3nt: TGTGCCAGCAGCTTAAGGGGGTTTGATGCGACAGATACGCAGTATTTT
CDR3aa: CASSLRGFDATDTQYF

j_gene: TRBJ1-1
d_gene: -
v_gene: TRBV7-8
abundance: few
CDR3nt: TGTGCCAGCAGCTTAGCGCTGCAGGGGCCTGAAGCTTTCTTT
CDR3aa: CASSLALQGPEAFF

j_gene: TRBJ1-6
d_gene: -
v_gene: TRBV7-2
abundance: few
CDR3nt: TGTGCCAGCAGCTCCTTCCTTAATTCACCCCTCCACTTT
CDR3aa: CASSSFLNSPLHF

j_gene: TRBJ1-3
d_gene: -
v_gene: TRBV6-1
abundance: few
CDR3nt: TGTGCCAGCAGTGGCCGGGACACCGACGACTCTGGAAACACCATATATTTT
CDR3aa: CASSGRDTDDSGNTIYF

j_gene: TRBJ2-1
d_gene: TRBD2
v_gene: TRBV12-3/TRBV12-4
abundance: -
CDR3nt: TGTGCCAGCAGTTTGACTAGCCCGTACAATGAGCAGTTCTTC
CDR3aa: CASSLTSPYNEQFF

j_gene: TRBJ2-7
d_gene: -
v_gene: TRBV4-1
abundance: -
CDR3nt: TGCGCCAGCAGCCAATCGGTGCGCTACGAGCAGTACTTC
CDR3aa: CASSQSVRYEQYF

j_gene: TRBJ1-2
d_gene: -
v_gene: TRBV12-3/TRBV12-4
abundance: -
CDR3nt: TGTGCCAGCAGTTTGGCCGCAGGGTCTCTCTCGGGCTACACCTTC
CDR3aa: CASSLAAGSLSGYTF

j_gene: TRBJ2-7
d_gene: TRBD2
v_gene: TRBV13
abundance: -
CDR3nt: TGTGCCAGCAGCCCGTCCGGGCGGGGGGCATACGAGCAGTACTTC
CDR3aa: CASSPSGRGAYEQYF

j_gene: TRBJ1-5
d_gene: -
v_gene: TRBV7-2
abundance: -
CDR3nt: TGTGCCAGCAGCCATAGGCAGGGCGAGGGCAATCAGCCCCAGCATTTT
CDR3aa: CASSHRQGEGNQPQHF

j_gene: TRBJ1-5
d_gene: TRBD1
v_gene: TRBV15
abundance: few
CDR3nt: TGTGCCACCAGCAGAATCGATCCAGGGGGCTTAAGTAATCAGCCCCAGCATTTT
CDR3aa: CATSRIDPGGLSNQPQHF

j_gene: TRBJ2-7
d_gene: TRBD2
v_gene: TRBV7-2
abundance: few
CDR3nt: TGTGCCAGCAGCTCTACTAGCGGCCTCTCCTACGAGCAGTACTTC
CDR3aa: CASSSTSGLSYEQYF

j_gene: TRBJ2-5
d_gene: -
v_gene: TRBV7-9
abundance: few
CDR3nt: TGTGCCAGCAGCTGGGGCGAAGAGACCCAGTACTTC
CDR3aa: CASSWGEETQYF

j_gene: TRBJ1-2
d_gene: -
v_gene: TRBV4-3
abundance: few
CDR3nt: TGCGCCAGCAGCCAAGGCGTCGGGGGGGTCTATGGCTACACCTTC
CDR3aa: CASSQGVGGVYGYTF

j_gene: TRBJ2-7
d_gene: -
v_gene: TRBV7-2
abundance: -
CDR3nt: TGTGCCAGCAGCTTAAGAGAAATCTACTACGAGCAGTACTTC
CDR3aa: CASSLREIYYEQYF